The rows below give T cell receptor beta chains drawn from one sample of a study of shared clonotypes between healthy human individuals. Method: immunoSEQ multiplex PCR; TCRdb's copy keeps in-frame clones and lacks some. The repertoire holds some 2,100,000 clones, with roughly 91% as singletons. The material sequenced was naive CD8+ T cells from PBMCs. These receptors were collected from a man aged 18 to 35 in good health. Some clones in this sample may be carry-over from other donors' samples. CDR3s leave out the opening cysteine and the closing phenylalanine or tryptophan. Each record gives: CDR3 protein, V gene, J gene, D gene, CDR3 length, clone size. A D gene is named only where the DNA matches it firmly. A clone size is listed for some rows: how often the clone was seen (once, few, many), or a class if it is expanded.

CDR3aa: ASHLTAGHHLYNEQF
v_gene: TRBV27
j_gene: TRBJ2-1
d_gene: .
len: 15
abundance: once

CDR3aa: AIGGIRGETTGELF
v_gene: TRBV10-3
j_gene: TRBJ2-2
d_gene: .
len: 14
abundance: .

CDR3aa: ASSSRDRGNTEAF
v_gene: TRBV7-6
j_gene: TRBJ1-1
d_gene: TRBD1
len: 13
abundance: .

CDR3aa: ASSPEGDSYNEQF
v_gene: TRBV19
j_gene: TRBJ2-1
d_gene: .
len: 13
abundance: .

CDR3aa: ASSIDHPGGSYNEQF
v_gene: TRBV19
j_gene: TRBJ2-1
d_gene: TRBD2
len: 15
abundance: .

CDR3aa: ASKRWGTEAF
v_gene: TRBV6-6
j_gene: TRBJ1-1
d_gene: .
len: 10
abundance: .

CDR3aa: ASSLSRGTYTEAF
v_gene: TRBV28
j_gene: TRBJ1-1
d_gene: .
len: 13
abundance: .

CDR3aa: ASSSTGGWGYGYT
v_gene: TRBV5-6
j_gene: TRBJ1-2
d_gene: TRBD1
len: 13
abundance: .

CDR3aa: ASSPGGYIQY
v_gene: TRBV2
j_gene: TRBJ2-4
d_gene: .
len: 10
abundance: .

CDR3aa: ASSHPRGLQGSYEQY
v_gene: TRBV14
j_gene: TRBJ2-7
d_gene: .
len: 15
abundance: .

CDR3aa: ASTPSGGPLVYEQY
v_gene: TRBV27
j_gene: TRBJ2-7
d_gene: TRBD2
len: 14
abundance: .

CDR3aa: ASSGWTGDELNYGYT
v_gene: TRBV2
j_gene: TRBJ1-2
d_gene: TRBD1
len: 15
abundance: .

CDR3aa: ASSQESLPPNGYT
v_gene: TRBV4-3
j_gene: TRBJ1-2
d_gene: .
len: 13
abundance: .

CDR3aa: ASSPPVAEYEKLF
v_gene: TRBV18
j_gene: TRBJ1-4
d_gene: .
len: 13
abundance: .

CDR3aa: ASSIKGGYEQY
v_gene: TRBV19
j_gene: TRBJ2-7
d_gene: .
len: 11
abundance: .

CDR3aa: ASSPLSVTGHTNEQF
v_gene: TRBV27
j_gene: TRBJ2-1
d_gene: .
len: 15
abundance: .

CDR3aa: AISESQRDYNEQF
v_gene: TRBV10-3
j_gene: TRBJ2-1
d_gene: TRBD2
len: 13
abundance: .

CDR3aa: ASSLGSLHTDTQY
v_gene: TRBV11-3
j_gene: TRBJ2-3
d_gene: .
len: 13
abundance: once

CDR3aa: ASSDTGTGWLEQY
v_gene: TRBV6-1
j_gene: TRBJ2-7
d_gene: TRBD1
len: 13
abundance: .

CDR3aa: ASSRQTEGPLTGELF
v_gene: TRBV11-2
j_gene: TRBJ2-2
d_gene: .
len: 15
abundance: .

CDR3aa: ASSSYGTVTYEQY
v_gene: TRBV28
j_gene: TRBJ2-7
d_gene: TRBD1
len: 13
abundance: .

CDR3aa: ASSRGGTVMSNQPQH
v_gene: TRBV5-5
j_gene: TRBJ1-5
d_gene: TRBD1
len: 15
abundance: .

CDR3aa: ASSLPPTRTAGANVLT
v_gene: TRBV7-9
j_gene: TRBJ2-6
d_gene: .
len: 16
abundance: .

CDR3aa: AWSPAAGYEQY
v_gene: TRBV30
j_gene: TRBJ2-7
d_gene: .
len: 11
abundance: .

CDR3aa: ASSQAPGFEQF
v_gene: TRBV4-1
j_gene: TRBJ2-1
d_gene: .
len: 11
abundance: .

CDR3aa: ASSVGQAYQPQH
v_gene: TRBV19
j_gene: TRBJ1-5
d_gene: TRBD1
len: 12
abundance: .

CDR3aa: ASSPTFPGESTGELF
v_gene: TRBV18
j_gene: TRBJ2-2
d_gene: .
len: 15
abundance: .

CDR3aa: ASSSLQGAYEQY
v_gene: TRBV28
j_gene: TRBJ2-7
d_gene: TRBD1
len: 12
abundance: once

CDR3aa: ASSFPTDVSYNEQF
v_gene: TRBV28
j_gene: TRBJ2-1
d_gene: .
len: 14
abundance: .

CDR3aa: ASSLSPGTSYNEQF
v_gene: TRBV27
j_gene: TRBJ2-1
d_gene: .
len: 14
abundance: .

CDR3aa: ASSDLNTEAF
v_gene: TRBV7-2
j_gene: TRBJ1-1
d_gene: .
len: 10
abundance: .

CDR3aa: ASSSRQGSYNEQF
v_gene: TRBV6-5
j_gene: TRBJ2-1
d_gene: TRBD1
len: 13
abundance: .

CDR3aa: ASSLGLGASYEQY
v_gene: TRBV7-8
j_gene: TRBJ2-7
d_gene: .
len: 13
abundance: .

CDR3aa: ASSLYVQAEAF
v_gene: TRBV28
j_gene: TRBJ1-1
d_gene: .
len: 11
abundance: few

CDR3aa: ASSIGDRGYT
v_gene: TRBV19
j_gene: TRBJ1-2
d_gene: .
len: 10
abundance: .

CDR3aa: ASSQDTEETQY
v_gene: TRBV4-3
j_gene: TRBJ2-5
d_gene: .
len: 11
abundance: once

CDR3aa: ATSSGLAGYEQY
v_gene: TRBV15
j_gene: TRBJ2-7
d_gene: TRBD2
len: 12
abundance: .

CDR3aa: AWSGTGTGDPYGYT
v_gene: TRBV30
j_gene: TRBJ1-2
d_gene: TRBD1
len: 14
abundance: .

CDR3aa: ASSGAKQGTDTQY
v_gene: TRBV9
j_gene: TRBJ2-3
d_gene: .
len: 13
abundance: .

CDR3aa: ASSPSQYEKLF
v_gene: TRBV4-3
j_gene: TRBJ1-4
d_gene: .
len: 11
abundance: .

CDR3aa: ASSFQGDYGYT
v_gene: TRBV7-2
j_gene: TRBJ1-2
d_gene: TRBD1
len: 11
abundance: once

CDR3aa: ASSHLSPGQGTYNEQF
v_gene: TRBV4-3
j_gene: TRBJ2-1
d_gene: TRBD1
len: 16
abundance: .

CDR3aa: ASPDLFGQGSRQPQH
v_gene: TRBV19
j_gene: TRBJ1-5
d_gene: TRBD1
len: 15
abundance: .

CDR3aa: ASSVNPTGSIGNTEAF
v_gene: TRBV5-1
j_gene: TRBJ1-1
d_gene: TRBD1
len: 16
abundance: .

CDR3aa: AISESNRGMGNEQF
v_gene: TRBV10-3
j_gene: TRBJ2-1
d_gene: TRBD1
len: 14
abundance: .

CDR3aa: ASSLRTGLYGYT
v_gene: TRBV13
j_gene: TRBJ1-2
d_gene: TRBD1
len: 12
abundance: .

CDR3aa: ASSSPVSGATDTQY
v_gene: TRBV27
j_gene: TRBJ2-3
d_gene: .
len: 14
abundance: .

CDR3aa: ASSDGGTEAF
v_gene: TRBV6-4
j_gene: TRBJ1-1
d_gene: .
len: 10
abundance: .

CDR3aa: ASSQGLAGGYYEQY
v_gene: TRBV4-1
j_gene: TRBJ2-7
d_gene: TRBD2
len: 14
abundance: .

CDR3aa: ASSQDDGSNQPQH
v_gene: TRBV4-1
j_gene: TRBJ1-5
d_gene: .
len: 13
abundance: .

CDR3aa: ASSLSLHGSANYGYT
v_gene: TRBV28
j_gene: TRBJ1-2
d_gene: .
len: 15
abundance: .

CDR3aa: ASSLAGREEDTQY
v_gene: TRBV11-2
j_gene: TRBJ2-3
d_gene: .
len: 13
abundance: once

CDR3aa: ASSDGPYEQY
v_gene: TRBV7-2
j_gene: TRBJ2-7
d_gene: .
len: 10
abundance: once

CDR3aa: ASSPGGFATDTQY
v_gene: TRBV11-2
j_gene: TRBJ2-3
d_gene: .
len: 13
abundance: .

CDR3aa: ASSARQGSYNEQF
v_gene: TRBV13
j_gene: TRBJ2-1
d_gene: TRBD1
len: 13
abundance: .

CDR3aa: ASSLETGGVEQY
v_gene: TRBV5-6
j_gene: TRBJ2-7
d_gene: TRBD1
len: 12
abundance: .

CDR3aa: ASSPQVTEQY
v_gene: TRBV6-5
j_gene: TRBJ2-7
d_gene: .
len: 10
abundance: .

CDR3aa: ASLRQGLRNTEAF
v_gene: TRBV6-1
j_gene: TRBJ1-1
d_gene: .
len: 13
abundance: .

CDR3aa: ASTPGGGNQPQH
v_gene: TRBV27
j_gene: TRBJ1-5
d_gene: .
len: 12
abundance: .

CDR3aa: ASSSLPGQAEAF
v_gene: TRBV13
j_gene: TRBJ1-1
d_gene: TRBD1
len: 12
abundance: .